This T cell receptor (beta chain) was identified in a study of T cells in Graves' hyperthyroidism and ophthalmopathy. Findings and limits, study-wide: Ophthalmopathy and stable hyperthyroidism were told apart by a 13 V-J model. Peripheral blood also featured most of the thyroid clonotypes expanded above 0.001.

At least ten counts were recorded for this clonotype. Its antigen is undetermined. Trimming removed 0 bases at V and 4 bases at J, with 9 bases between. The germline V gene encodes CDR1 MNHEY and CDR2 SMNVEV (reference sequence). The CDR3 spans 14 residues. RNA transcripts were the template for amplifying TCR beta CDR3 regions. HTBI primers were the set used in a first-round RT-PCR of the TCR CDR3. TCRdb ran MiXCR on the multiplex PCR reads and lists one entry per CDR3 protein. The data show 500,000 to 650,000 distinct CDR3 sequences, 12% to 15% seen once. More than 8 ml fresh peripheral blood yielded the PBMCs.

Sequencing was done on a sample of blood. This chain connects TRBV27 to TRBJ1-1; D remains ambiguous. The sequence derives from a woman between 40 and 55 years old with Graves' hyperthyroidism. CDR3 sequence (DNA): TGTGCCAGCAGTTTATCGCTTCCGACCACTGAAGCTTTCTTT. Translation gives CASSLSLPTTEAFF.